The 10 T cell receptor beta chains reported below all come from one sample, sequenced in a study of blood T cell repertoires in COVID-19. Method: immunoSEQ multiplex PCR; TCRdb's copy keeps in-frame clones and lacks some. The data show over 250,000 clones, roughly 80% seen once. The specimen was PBMCs or T cells enriched from blood (not recorded which). These receptors all come from a man aged 40-49 years who had been exposed to COVID-19.

The V call is TRBV5-4, the J call TRBJ1-6; D is undetermined. The CDR3 totals 13 residues. Trimming cost V 0 bases and J 10 bases, with 8 bases left between them. Germline V gives CDR1 SGHNT, CDR2 YYREEE (reference sequence). The CDR3 sequence: CASSLVGGSPLHF. Written as DNA, the CDR3 is TGTGCCAGCAGCTTGGTGGGAGGCTCACCCCTCCACTTT.

The gene calls are TRBV7-3 and TRBJ2-2, with TRBD2 identical over 9 bases. The CDR3 has 15 amino acids. V lost 3 bases and J lost 3; bases outside the gene matches: 2. Germline assignment: CDR1 SGHTA and CDR2 FQGTGA. The CDR3 protein is CASSLGLAHTGELFF. The DNA of the CDR3 is TGTGCCAGCAGCTTGGGACTAGCCCACACCGGGGAGCTGTTTTTT.

As concerns this clone: The same CDR3 also results from other DNA sequences found in this sample. This chain links TRBV6-5 with TRBJ1-2; the D gene is possibly TRBD1 (6 bases). The V gene lost 8 bases and the J gene lost 5 bases, with 15 bases spanning the gap. Germline CDR1 is MNHEY and CDR2 is SVGAGI. The CDR3 contains 13 residues. CDR3 nucleotide sequence: TGTGCCAGCCGGCGGGGGCCAGGGTATGGCTACACCTTC. This sequence encodes CASRRGPGYGYTF.

The rearrangement joins TRBV10-1 to TRBJ2-2; D is possibly TRBD2 (6 bases). CDR3 length equals 14 residues. Germline V CDR1 and CDR2: WNHNN, SYGVQD (reference sequence). V gave up 6 bases and J gave up 1 base, with 9 bases separating them. Here the CDR3 DNA reads TGCGCCAGCAGGTCGGGAGTGAACACCGGGGAGCTGTTTTTT. Protein: CASRSGVNTGELFF.

This chain uses TRBV11-2 with TRBJ2-3, with D maybe TRBD2 (6 bases). This CDR3 is built from 12 residues. The germline V gene encodes CDR1 SGHAT and CDR2 FQNNGV. The CDR3 bases are TGTGCGGCGGAGGGCCTCTCAGATACGCAGTATTTT. As protein: CAAEGLSDTQYF.

The chain couples TRBV10-2 to TRBJ2-7, with a possible D match to TRBD2 (6 bases). The CDR3 is made up of 13 amino acids. Germline V CDR1 and CDR2: WSHSY, SAAADI. V was clipped by 10 bases and J by 4 bases, with 17 bases between them. CDR3 sequence (DNA): TGCGCCATCTCGGAGGAGGGCCAGTACGAGCAGTACTTC. It codes for CAISEEGQYEQYF.

V usage is TRBV7-9 and J usage is TRBJ1-1, with 7 bases identical to TRBD1. Losses at the gene ends were 1 base for V and 5 bases for J; bases not matched to a gene: 7. Germline assignment: CDR1 SEHNR and CDR2 FQNEAQ (reference sequence). The CDR3 covers 15 residues. For the CDR3, the DNA is TGTGCCAGCAGCTTAGGCCCAGGGGGGAGTACTGAAGCTTTCTTT. Translating it yields CASSLGPGGSTEAFF.

V usage is TRBV6-2 or TRBV6-3 and J usage is TRBJ1-1, with a possible D match to TRBD1 (6 bases). The ends were cut back, 5 bases at V and 4 bases at J, with 14 bases in the middle. The CDR3 extends over 14 amino acids. Germline lookup yields CDR1 MNHEY and CDR2 SVGEGT. CDR3 DNA: TGTGCCAGCAGTAAACAGGGAAGAGTCACTGAAGCTTTCTTT. This gives the protein CASSKQGRVTEAFF.

The gene calls are TRBV11-2 and TRBJ2-3; TRBD2 matches at 7 bases. Germline CDR1 SGHAT, CDR2 FQNNGV. The CDR3 runs 14 residues. V lost 8 bases and J lost 4; bases outside the gene matches: 9. Here the CDR3 reads CASGPGGSPDTQYF. CDR3 sequence (DNA): TGTGCCAGCGGGCCGGGAGGTTCCCCAGATACGCAGTATTTT.

This clone was seen only once. V and J are TRBV4-1 and TRBJ1-6; the D gene is possibly TRBD1 (5 bases). Per the germline V gene, CDR1 is MGHRA and CDR2 is YSYEKL. The CDR3 has 15 amino acids. The V end lost 0 bases, the J end lost 13 bases, and 16 bases lay between the germline ends. This CDR3 is CASSQEGRAPRPLHF. In DNA form, the CDR3 reads TGCGCCAGCAGCCAAGAAGGCAGGGCCCCCCGGCCCCTCCACTTT.